This T cell receptor (beta chain) stems from a study of cytomegalovirus exposure and HLA in healthy donors. At the time of sampling, donors were nominally healthy, though unrecorded immune exposures were likely. With 60 Vbeta and 13 Jbeta primers, the PCR was carried out. The table came from immunoSEQ multiplex PCR; TCRdb's copy has only in-frame clones and leaves some out. Its listing shows approximately 110,000 clones. The V segment lost 6 bases and the J segment 6 bases; nucleotides outside the gene matches: 10. Germline values: CDR1 MNHNS, CDR2 SASEGT. CDR3 length equals 15 residues. This chain joins TRBV6-1 and TRBJ2-5, with 10 bases aligning to TRBD2. The sample taken for sequencing was PBMCs. The clonotype was recovered from a man between 18 and 35 years old in good health and CMV-seronegative. The CDR3 spells CASRLAGTSEKTQYF. The CDR3 DNA follows: TGTGCCAGCAGACTCGCCGGGACTAGCGAAAAGACCCAGTACTTC.